This passage covers 20 T cell receptor beta chains from one sample sequenced in a study of T cells after yellow fever vaccination. TCRdb passed the 5' RACE reads through MiXCR, listing each CDR3 protein once. Among about 300,000 distinct CDR3 sequences, 3% to 4.5% were seen once, and the ten largest hold less than 25%. Sample: PBMCs, taken 5 days after the yellow fever booster vaccination. The receptor set was obtained from a man younger than 35 who received the YFV17D yellow fever vaccine.

Only a few counts were recorded for this clonotype. The rearrangement uses TRBV10-3 and TRBJ1-2; 7 bases are a match to TRBD1. V lost 6 bases and J lost 4; bases outside the gene matches: 8. CDR3 size: 14 residues. Germline V gives CDR1 ENHRY, CDR2 SYGVKD. This CDR3 reads CAIRAGQTLYGYTF. CDR3 nucleotide sequence: TGTGCCATCAGGGCGGGACAGACACTCTATGGCTACACCTTC.

In this sample, this clonotype turned up many times. The chain carries TRBV2 and TRBJ2-7, with TRBD1 as a possible D gene (6 bases). Germline V gene data show CDR1 as SNHLY and CDR2 as FYNNEI. V was pared by 7 bases and J by 5 bases, with 9 bases between. CDR3 length: 11 amino acids. This CDR3 reads CASTQGNEQYF. CDR3 DNA sequence: TGTGCCAGCACACAGGGTAACGAGCAGTACTTC.

This clonotype was counted many times. The chain links TRBV4-2 to TRBJ1-2; TRBD1 is a possible D gene (6 bases). The CDR3 length is 14 residues. The germline gives CDR1 LGHNA, CDR2 YNFKEQ. Deletions cut 1 base from V and 8 bases from J, with 14 bases between. CDR3 in amino acids: CASSQAPGDEGYTF. In DNA, the CDR3 is TGTGCCAGCAGCCAAGCCCCAGGGGATGAAGGCTACACCTTC.

This clonotype was recorded many times. The chain carries TRBV4-3 and TRBJ1-2; no firm D call. CDR1 and CDR2 (germline): LGHNA, YSLEER. The CDR3 length is 14 residues. With 5 bases removed from V and 6 bases from J, the gap between germline ends came to 16 bases. This CDR3 reads CASSSFRRNHGYTF. In nucleotides, the CDR3 is TGCGCCAGCAGCTCCTTCCGCCGGAACCATGGCTACACCTTC.

This clonotype was recorded many times. The chain combines TRBV20-1 with TRBJ2-1; 11 bases agree with TRBD1. Germline CDR1 and CDR2: DFQATT and SNEGSKA (reference sequence). V was clipped by 6 bases and J by 9 bases; unmatched bases: 7. The CDR3 totals 13 residues. The CDR3 spells CSAPGQGVGEQFF. The CDR3 DNA is TGCAGTGCCCCGGGACAGGGGGTTGGTGAGCAGTTCTTC.

This clonotype was detected a few times. This rearrangement joins TRBV7-7 to TRBJ2-7; 10 bases align to TRBD1. CDR1 and CDR2 from the germline V gene are SSHAT and FNYEAQ (reference sequence). CDR3 length equals 15 residues. CDR3 protein: CASSLGQGEGFEQYV. The CDR3 coding sequence is TGTGCTAGCAGCTTAGGACAGGGGGAAGGATTCGAGCAGTACGTC.

This clonotype was counted ten times or more. The V and J genes are TRBV12-3 or TRBV12-4 and TRBJ2-7; the D gene is possibly TRBD2 (6 bases). With 3 bases removed from V and 0 bases from J, the gap between germline ends came to 9 bases. The CDR3 runs to 14 residues. The CDR3 loop is CASSLAGPSYEQYF. CDR3 DNA: TGTGCCAGCAGTTTGGCGGGGCCCTCCTACGAGCAGTACTTC.

The chain employs TRBV7-8 and TRBJ1-1; 8 bases match TRBD1. V was clipped by 5 bases and J by 3 bases; unmatched bases: 8. Germline V gene lookup returns CDR1 SGHVS and CDR2 FQNEAQ. There are 15 residues in the CDR3. The CDR3 here is CASSLTGATHTEAFF. The CDR3 DNA reads as TGTGCCAGCAGCCTGACAGGGGCGACGCACACTGAAGCTTTCTTT.

The chain recombines TRBV10-3 with TRBJ1-2; 8 bases align to TRBD1. Losses at the gene ends were 3 bases for V and 6 bases for J; bases not matched to a gene: 6. The germline CDR1 and CDR2 sequences are ENHRY and SYGVKD. The CDR3 is made up of 14 amino acids. DNA of the CDR3: TGTGCCATCAGTGAACCGCGACAGGGGAATGGCTACACCTTC. Protein product: CAISEPRQGNGYTF.

This clonotype was seen at least ten times. V gene TRBV7-9 combines with J gene TRBJ2-7; D ambiguous. Trimming cost V 5 bases and J 12 bases, with 17 bases left between them. CDR1 and CDR2 from the germline V gene are SEHNR and FQNEAQ (reference sequence). The CDR3 has 12 amino acids. DNA for the CDR3: TGTGCCAGCAGCGCCCCCGAAGGTTCTCCGTACTTC. Amino acids: CASSAPEGSPYF.

This clonotype was picked up a small number of times. V usage is TRBV10-3 and J usage is TRBJ1-1; 9 bases fit TRBD1. This CDR3 has 14 amino acids. From germline, CDR1 is ENHRY and CDR2 SYGVKD. V trimming: 10 bases; J trimming: 3 bases; junction bases outside the gene matches: 9. The CDR3 loop reads CASNEQGADTEAFF. DNA for the CDR3: TGTGCCAGCAACGAACAGGGGGCGGACACTGAAGCTTTCTTT.

This clonotype was observed many times. The J gene is TRBJ2-1, the V gene TRBV5-1; either TRBD1 or TRBD2 may supply D (6 bases each). Trimming shortened V by 2 bases and J by 4 bases, and 13 bases separated the two germline ends. Germline assignment: CDR1 SGHRS and CDR2 YFSETQ. The length of the CDR3 is 15 residues. CDR3 nucleotides: TGCGCCAGCAGCTTTCCGGGGGCGCGGTACAATGAGCAGTTCTTC. Translated, it gives CASSFPGARYNEQFF. Variable domain in full (rest from reference TRBV5-1 and TRBJ2-1): KAGVTQTPRYLIKTRGQQVTLSCSPISGHRSVSWYQQTPGQGLQFLFEYFSETQRNKGNFPGRFSGRQFSNSRSEMNVSTLELGDSALYLCASSFPGARYNEQFFGPGTRLTVL.

This clonotype was seen at least ten times. This chain uses TRBV5-1 with TRBJ2-1; a possible D gene is TRBD2 (6 bases). V lost 3 bases, J lost 0 bases, and 13 bases lay in between. Germline lookup yields CDR1 SGHRS and CDR2 YFSETQ. This CDR3 region has 16 residues. The CDR3 DNA reads TGCGCCAGCAGCTCCGGGACTTTCAGCTCCTACAATGAGCAGTTCTTC. Its protein product is CASSSGTFSSYNEQFF.

This clonotype was found many times. The DNA for the CDR3 is TGTGCCAGCAGTCCGACCCTGGGCAGATTCTCTGGAAACACCATATATTTT. This translates into CASSPTLGRFSGNTIYF. The chain has TRBV28 and TRBJ1-3; no clear D gene. Trimming stripped 5 bases from V and 0 bases from J, with 17 bases between. CDR3 length equals 17 residues. Per the germline V gene, CDR1 is MDHEN and CDR2 is SYDVKM. The variable domain in full, with the rest retrieved from reference TRBV28 and TRBJ1-3, is DVKVTQSSRYLVKRTGEKVFLECVQDMDHENMFWYRQDPGLGLRLIYFSYDVKMKEKGDIPEGYSVSREKKERFSLILESASTNQTSMYLCASSPTLGRFSGNTIYFGEGSWLTVV.

This clonotype was picked up a small number of times. In DNA form, the CDR3 reads TGTGCCAGCACCGACCGGACTAGCCAGGCCTACGAGCAGTACGTC. Protein product: CASTDRTSQAYEQYV. V gene TRBV21-1 combines with J gene TRBJ2-7; whether TRBD2, the table's D call, matches the DNA was not checked. TRBV21-1 has pseudogene status. The CDR3 consists of 15 residues.

This clonotype has only a few counts. This sequence joins TRBV6-2 or TRBV6-3 and TRBJ1-5, with unresolved D. Germline CDR1 reads MNHEY; CDR2 reads SVGEGT. The V and J ends lost 3 bases and 6 bases respectively, with 18 bases between them. This CDR3 region has 16 residues. The CDR3 DNA sequence: TGTGCCAGCAGTTATGGCGGCAGGCCCTCGGGTCAGCCCCAGCATTTT. It codes for CASSYGGRPSGQPQHF.

This clonotype came up a few times. The V call is TRBV2, the J call TRBJ1-6; no definite D call. Germline CDR1 reads SNHLY; CDR2 reads FYNNEI. This CDR3 region has 15 residues. The V gene lost 5 bases and the J gene lost 4 bases, with 12 bases spanning the gap. The CDR3 region is CASSLGQTYNSPLHF. Here the CDR3 DNA reads TGTGCCAGCAGTCTCGGGCAGACATATAATTCACCCCTCCACTTT.

This chain links TRBV20-1 with TRBJ2-1; D is uncertain. The ends were cut back, 1 base at V and 4 bases at J, with 11 bases in the middle. Germline CDR1 and CDR2: DFQATT and SNEGSKA (reference sequence). The CDR3 is made up of 14 amino acids. This chain's CDR3 is CSARARFPYNEQFF. CDR3 nucleotides: TGCAGTGCTAGAGCGCGGTTCCCTTACAATGAGCAGTTCTTC.

The gene calls are TRBV7-7 and TRBJ2-3, with D uncertain. CDR1 is SSHAT and CDR2 is FNYEAQ in the germline V gene (reference sequence). Trimming stripped 3 bases from V and 0 bases from J, with 10 bases between. There are 15 residues in the CDR3. The chain's CDR3 is CASSLGVGSTDTQYF. The CDR3 DNA reads as TGTGCCAGCAGCTTGGGCGTCGGTAGCACAGATACGCAGTATTTT.

This clonotype was observed many times. The chain combines TRBV20-1 with TRBJ2-4, with a possible D match to TRBD2 (6 bases). The CDR3 runs to 15 residues. Germline CDR1 is DFQATT and CDR2 is SNEGSKA (reference sequence). Trimming pared 5 bases from V and 0 bases from J, leaving 14 bases between. The CDR3 coding sequence is TGCAGTGCTCCACCCGGGGGACTAGCCAAAAACATTCAGTACTTC. Translated: CSAPPGGLAKNIQYF.